This TCR beta chain was found in a study of tumor-infiltrating lymphocytes in primary liver carcinoma. The germline V gene has CDR1 MDHEN and CDR2 SYDVKM. The CDR3 has 16 amino acids. The tissue used was unsorted bulk material of about 17-33 mg. RNA and DNA were co-extracted from it with the AllPrep DNA/RNA mini kit. With respect to this clonotype: Germline and junction disagree at one end, which may indicate a read error.

The authors made TCR beta cDNA from around 500 ng total RNA with a constant-region primer. Three-round nested multiplex PCR performed with slightly modified ARM-PCR produced the TCR beta libraries. TRBV1-TRBV30 forward primers and a C-beta reverse primer were used in the first two PCR rounds, which each ran for ten to eleven cycles. One entry per CDR3 protein results from TCRdb running MiXCR on the multiplex PCR reads. The sample includes fewer than 200,000 distinct CDR3 sequences, approximately 86% of them seen just once. Sequencing used tumor tissue from primary liver carcinoma. This chain joins TRBV28 and TRBJ2-7; perhaps TRBD2 as D (5 bases). This clonotype originated in a man in his forties or fifties with primary liver carcinoma and hepatitis B virus infection. CDR3 in DNA: TGTGCCAGCAGTCCAAGACTATGGGTACGAACCTACGAGCATTACTTC. Amino acid sequence: CASSPRLWVRTYEHYF.